This TCR beta chain was sequenced during a study of blood T cell repertoires in COVID-19. V shed 10 bases and J shed 2 bases, with 12 bases lying between them. The germline CDR1 and CDR2 sequences are KGHDR and SFDVKD. The CDR3 has 13 amino acids. Here immunoSEQ multiplex PCR was the method, and the copy in TCRdb shows in-frame clones only, minus some. This sample yields approximately 22,000 clones, of which about 90% are seen a single time; over 25% belongs to the top ten. This TCR came from a man between 65 and 80 years old with active COVID-19. What was sequenced was peripheral blood. The chain joins TRBV24-1 to TRBJ2-3, with D perhaps TRBD2 (6 bases). The CDR3 DNA is TGTGCCACTCATGGGAGGTCCACAGATACGCAGTATTTT. It codes for CATHGRSTDTQYF.